What follows are 10 T cell receptor beta chains derived from one specimen sequenced in a study of human T cells and chemical hapten exposure. Using its own MiXCR run on the RACE reads, TCRdb lists one record per CDR3 protein. Found here are more than 250,000 distinct CDR3 sequences, 7% to 10% of them singletons; the top ten hold 2% to 3%. Time point reported: pre-sensitization, week 0. Sample treatment: therapeutic diphenylcyclopropenone sensitization with weekly scalp DPC. Sequencing used whole blood, obtained in connection with sensitization to the hapten diphenylcyclopropenone (DPC). These receptors were obtained from a woman aged 35 to 49 with alopecia areata. Some clones in this sample may be carry-over from other donors' samples.

The chain recombines TRBV27 with TRBJ1-6; D is uncertain. The germline gives CDR1 MNHEY, CDR2 SMNVEV (reference sequence). V gave up 3 bases and J gave up 7 bases, with 7 bases separating them. This CDR3 is built from 13 residues. CDR3 sequence: CASSFSPNSPLHF. The CDR3 region has the DNA TGTGCCAGCAGTTTCAGTCCAAATTCACCCCTCCACTTT.

The J gene is TRBJ1-2, the V gene TRBV6-6; TRBD1 agrees at 7 bases. This CDR3 region has 15 residues. Germline trimming cut 2 bases from V and 4 bases from J; bases unmatched to any gene: 7. The germline CDR1 and CDR2 sequences are MNHNY and SVGAGI (reference sequence). The CDR3 loop reads CASSYPPGTAYGYTF. The DNA of the CDR3 is TGTGCCAGCAGTTACCCCCCGGGGACAGCCTATGGCTACACCTTC.

This clonotype was seen more than once but under ten times. This chain links TRBV7-6 with TRBJ2-1; the D is unclear. V was pared by 5 bases and J by 6 bases, with 11 bases between. The germline CDR1 and CDR2 sequences are SGHVS and FNYEAQ. The CDR3 is 13 residues long. In DNA, the CDR3 is TGTGCCAGCAGCCCCAATTGGTCCAATGAGCAGTTCTTC. This encodes CASSPNWSNEQFF.

This clonotype came up many times. The J gene is TRBJ1-5, the V gene TRBV6-6, with D perhaps TRBD1 (6 bases). Germline CDR1 is MNHNY and CDR2 is SVGAGI (reference sequence). Between the trimmed V and J ends, which lost 7 bases and 11 bases, there was a span of 18 bases. The CDR3 runs 13 residues. DNA for the CDR3: TGTGCCAGCACCCTGCGGGGGGCGAAGTCCCAGCATTTT. The encoded protein is CASTLRGAKSQHF.

In this sample, this clonotype turned up many times. This rearrangement joins TRBV6-2 or TRBV6-3 to TRBJ1-5; 9 nucleotides agree with TRBD1. The germline CDR1 and CDR2 sequences are MNHEY and SVGEGT. The CDR3 spans 19 residues. J gave up 0 bases and V 7 bases, and 16 bases lay outside the gene matches. CDR3 DNA sequence: TGTGCCAGCACCTCCCATTGGGGACAGGGACTTTATAGCAATCAGCCCCAGCATTTT. The encoded protein is CASTSHWGQGLYSNQPQHF.

This rearrangement joins TRBV7-9 to TRBJ1-4; D is ambiguous. The CDR3 consists of 16 residues. Germline lookup yields CDR1 SEHNR and CDR2 FQNEAQ (reference sequence). Trimming removed 5 bases from V and 6 bases from J, with 19 bases in between. CDR3 sequence reads: CASSPGIRSGDEKLFF. CDR3 coding DNA: TGTGCCAGCAGCCCAGGCATTCGTAGCGGAGATGAAAAACTGTTTTTT.

The rearrangement joins TRBV7-2 to TRBJ2-1, with a possible D match to TRBD2 (6 bases). CDR1 is SGHTA and CDR2 is FQGNSA in the germline V gene. This CDR3 is 16 amino acids long. Trimming stripped 3 bases from V and 0 bases from J, with 12 bases between. Here the CDR3 reads CASSFASVSSYNEQFF. For the CDR3, the DNA is TGTGCCAGCAGCTTTGCTAGCGTTAGCTCCTACAATGAGCAGTTCTTC.

This clonotype has a handful of counts. The chain uses TRBV7-2 and TRBJ1-2; no definite D call. This CDR3 is built from 12 residues. In germline, CDR1 is SGHTA, CDR2 FQGNSA. V was trimmed by 4 bases and J by 8 bases, leaving 11 bases between them. This CDR3 reads CASSSHTGGYTF. CDR3 DNA sequence: TGTGCCAGCAGCTCCCACACCGGGGGCTACACCTTC.

This clonotype was seen a handful of times. Written as DNA, the CDR3 is TGTGCCAGCACCCTAACCGCGTATACCCCTGGGGCCAACGTCCTGACTTTC. It is translated as CASTLTAYTPGANVLTF. The chain has TRBV6-2 or TRBV6-3 and TRBJ2-6; D gene unclear. CDR3 size: 17 residues. The V end was cut by 7 bases, the J end by 2 bases, with 18 bases between. Looked up from germline, CDR1 is MNHEY and CDR2 is SVGEGT.

This clonotype has a handful of counts. The V gene is TRBV4-3, the J gene TRBJ1-1; D remains unclear. The CDR3 is 16 amino acids. V gave up 0 bases and J gave up 5 bases, with 16 bases separating them. Germline-derived CDR1 and CDR2 are LGHNA and YSLEER. The CDR3 protein is CASSQEPLRLGTEAFF. CDR3 bases: TGCGCCAGCAGCCAAGAGCCGCTTCGACTTGGAACTGAAGCTTTCTTT.